One sample yielded the 24 T cell receptor beta chains listed below, sequenced in a study of PD-L1 blockade in urothelial cancer. The time point is: pretreatment peripheral blood. Sequencing used immunoSEQ multiplex PCR; TCRdb keeps in-frame clones, though not all of them. The repertoire has about 53,000 clones, 70% to 90% of them found once; the top ten carry roughly 14%. This specimen was PBMCs, taken around atezolizumab (anti-PD-L1) treatment. The receptors here all came from a woman aged 60-75 years with urothelial cancer.

The chain links TRBV4-3 to TRBJ1-2, with 7 bases matching TRBD1. With V trimmed by 2 bases and J by 8 bases, 11 bases remained unmatched. Germline CDR1 reads LGHNA; CDR2 reads YSLEER. The CDR3 spans 15 residues. CDR3 nucleotide sequence: TGCGCCAGCAGCCAACGCACAGGGGATGTAGGGGGCTACACCTTC. It translates to CASSQRTGDVGGYTF.

This chain joins TRBV28 and TRBJ2-7; D perhaps matches TRBD2 (5 bases). V was trimmed by 7 bases and J by 1 base, leaving 11 bases between them. CDR1 is MDHEN, CDR2 SYDVKM, per germline. This CDR3 is 13 amino acids long. CDR3 sequence (DNA): TGTGCCAGCATAGGGAGCCCTTCCTACGAGCAGTACTTC. It translates to CASIGSPSYEQYF.

V and J are TRBV15 and TRBJ2-1, with a weak D call TRBD1 (5 bases). Germline V gene data show CDR1 as LNHNV and CDR2 as YYDKDF (reference sequence). There are 15 residues in the CDR3. The V gene lost 3 bases and the J gene lost 9 bases, with 18 bases spanning the gap. The CDR3 region has the DNA TGTGCCACCAGCAGTGGACACGCCTACGATCTTGAGCAGTTCTTC. Translated, it gives CATSSGHAYDLEQFF.

V gene TRBV7-9 combines with J gene TRBJ2-7; 7 positions match TRBD1. Germline CDR1 SEHNR, CDR2 FQNEAQ (reference sequence). The V gene end was trimmed by 3 bases and the J gene end by 4 bases; junction bases not matched to a gene: 9. The CDR3 loop spans 15 amino acids. DNA of the CDR3: TGTGCCAGCAGCTTCAGCCCCGGGACAGCTTACGAGCAGTACTTC. Protein product: CASSFSPGTAYEQYF.

This clone appeared a single time. V usage is TRBV15 and J usage is TRBJ1-2; D perhaps matches TRBD1 (5 bases). The V end was cut by 4 bases, the J end by 4 bases, with 13 bases between. This CDR3 comprises 14 residues. Germline assignment: CDR1 LNHNV and CDR2 YYDKDF (reference sequence). The DNA of the CDR3 is TGTGCCACCAGCATGGAGGGGTCAGGCTATGGCTACACCTTC. It encodes CATSMEGSGYGYTF.

This clone was found once. The chain has TRBV5-5 and TRBJ1-5; 7 bases line up with TRBD1. V lost 3 bases, J lost 5 bases, and 2 bases stayed unmatched. Per the germline V gene, CDR1 is SGHKS and CDR2 is YYEKEE (reference sequence). The CDR3 is 13 residues long. CDR3 loop: CASSWQGDQPQHF. Written as DNA, the CDR3 is TGTGCCAGCAGCTGGCAGGGGGATCAGCCCCAGCATTTT. The whole variable domain, remainder taken from reference TRBV5-5 and TRBJ1-5, is DAGVTQSPTHLIKTRGQQVTLRCSPISGHKSVSWYQQVLGQGPQFIFQYYEKEERGRGNFPDRFSARQFPNYSSELNVNALLLGDSALYLCASSWQGDQPQHFGDGTRLSIL.

The V call is TRBV5-1, the J call TRBJ1-3; 8 nucleotides align to TRBD1. The ends lost 0 bases at V and 2 bases at J; junction bases unmatched: 4. Germline-derived CDR1 and CDR2 are SGHRS and YFSETQ. The CDR3 has 16 residues. The CDR3 reads CASSLVATGAGNTIYF. The DNA for the CDR3 is TGCGCCAGCAGCTTGGTCGCGACAGGGGCTGGAAACACCATATATTTT. The complete variable domain, with remaining parts taken from reference TRBV5-1 and TRBJ1-3, reads KAGVTQTPRYLIKTRGQQVTLSCSPISGHRSVSWYQQTPGQGLQFLFEYFSETQRNKGNFPGRFSGRQFSNSRSEMNVSTLELGDSALYLCASSLVATGAGNTIYFGEGSWLTVV.

The chain combines TRBV9 with TRBJ2-3; 9 nucleotides match TRBD2. From germline, CDR1 is SGDLS and CDR2 YYNGEE. This CDR3 spans 15 amino acids. The V gene end was trimmed by 1 base and the J gene end by 3 bases; junction bases not matched to a gene: 3. The CDR3 region is CASSVIAGETDTQYF. The CDR3 DNA follows: TGTGCCAGCAGCGTAATAGCGGGGGAGACAGATACGCAGTATTTT.

The chain recombines TRBV25-1 with TRBJ2-1; 7 nucleotides align to TRBD2. Germline CDR1 MGHDK, CDR2 SYGVNS. This CDR3 comprises 14 residues. The V and J ends lost 3 bases and 6 bases, in that order; junction bases with no gene match: 5. The chain's CDR3 is CASSERASGNEQFF. CDR3 bases: TGTGCCAGCAGTGAGCGGGCTAGCGGCAATGAGCAGTTCTTC.

CDR3 sequence (DNA): TGTGCCAGCAGCTGGCCGGGACAGGAGCCGGACGAGCAGTACTTC. This gives the protein CASSWPGQEPDEQYF. This chain uses TRBV5-5 with TRBJ2-7, with TRBD1 matching over 8 bases. V shed 3 bases and J 5 bases; nucleotides not matched to a gene: 10. Germline-derived CDR1 and CDR2 are SGHKS and YYEKEE (reference sequence). CDR3 size: 15 residues. Supplemented by reference TRBV5-5 and TRBJ2-7, the full variable domain reads DAGVTQSPTHLIKTRGQQVTLRCSPISGHKSVSWYQQVLGQGPQFIFQYYEKEERGRGNFPDRFSARQFPNYSSELNVNALLLGDSALYLCASSWPGQEPDEQYFGPGTRLTVT.

The chain is built from TRBV6-5 and TRBJ2-7, with a possible D match to TRBD1 (5 bases). Germline loops: CDR1 MNHEY, CDR2 SVGAGI. The CDR3 loop spans 15 amino acids. V lost 2 bases to trimming and J lost 0 bases, with 11 bases between them. CDR3 in DNA: TGTGCCAGCAGTTACGGCAGGGTGGCCTCCTACGAGCAGTACTTC. Its protein product is CASSYGRVASYEQYF.

The chain joins TRBV4-3 to TRBJ2-7; D might be TRBD1 (6 bases). The CDR3 covers 16 residues. Germline values: CDR1 LGHNA, CDR2 YSLEER. Between the trimmed V and J ends, which lost 0 bases and 0 bases, there was a span of 12 bases. In DNA, the CDR3 is TGCGCCAGCAGCCAAGAGGCGCCAGGGGCCTCCTACGAGCAGTACTTC. Translated: CASSQEAPGASYEQYF.

As DNA, the CDR3 is TGTGCCAGCAGCTTAGAGGCAGGGGACGAGAGGGAGCAGTACTTC. This codes for CASSLEAGDEREQYF. The chain combines TRBV7-8 with TRBJ2-7, with a possible D match to TRBD1 (6 bases). Germline lookup yields CDR1 SGHVS and CDR2 FQNEAQ. This CDR3 comprises 15 residues. V gave up 1 base and J gave up 7 bases, with 17 bases separating them. Drawing the rest from reference TRBV7-8 and TRBJ2-7, the complete variable domain is GAGVSQSPRYKVAKRGQDVALRCDPISGHVSLFWYQQALGQGPEFLTYFQNEAQLDKSGLPSDRFFAERPEGSVSTLKIQRTQQEDSAVYLCASSLEAGDEREQYFGPGTRLTVT.

The V and J genes are TRBV9 and TRBJ2-1; 11 nucleotides agree with TRBD1. The CDR3 has 16 amino acids. Germline-derived CDR1 and CDR2 are SGDLS and YYNGEE. Losses at the gene ends were 4 bases for V and 7 bases for J; bases not matched to a gene: 10. The CDR3 sequence: CASSFHPGDRGNEQFF. The CDR3 DNA reads as TGTGCCAGCAGCTTCCACCCCGGGGACAGGGGGAATGAGCAGTTCTTC.

The rearrangement links TRBV7-3 to TRBJ2-2, with TRBD2 matching over 8 bases. The J segment lost 5 bases and the V segment lost 1 base, leaving 3 bases of the junction unmatched. Germline V gene lookup returns CDR1 SGHTA and CDR2 FQGTGA. This CDR3 is built from 15 residues. CDR3 amino acids: CASSLSPGGTGELFF. CDR3 nucleotide sequence: TGTGCCAGCAGCTTAAGCCCGGGAGGGACCGGGGAGCTGTTTTTT.

In this sample, this clone turned up a few times. The chain carries TRBV4-1 and TRBJ1-5; tentative D call: TRBD1 (6 bases). V was cut by 5 bases and J by 1 base, with 12 bases left in between. The CDR3 loop spans 15 amino acids. Germline V gene data show CDR1 as MGHRA and CDR2 as YSYEKL. The CDR3 spells CASSSQGLSNQPQHF. Here the CDR3 DNA reads TGCGCCAGCAGCTCTCAGGGGTTGAGCAATCAGCCCCAGCATTTT.

This chain joins TRBV10-3 and TRBJ1-6, with 8 bases that match TRBD1. The germline V gene has CDR1 ENHRY and CDR2 SYGVKD. The CDR3 is 14 residues long. J lost 8 bases, V lost 6 bases, and 6 bases had no gene match. CDR3 loop: CAISQTGADSPLHF. The CDR3 coding sequence is TGTGCCATCAGCCAGACAGGGGCGGATTCACCCCTCCACTTT.

V is TRBV12-5 and J is TRBJ2-3; possibly TRBD1 for D (6 bases). Deletions cut 1 base from V and 2 bases from J, with 10 bases between. The CDR3 loop spans 15 amino acids. Germline V CDR1 and CDR2: LGHNT, FRNRAP. The CDR3 here is CASGLEDRYTDTQYF. CDR3 sequence (DNA): TGTGCTAGTGGTTTGGAGGACAGATACACAGATACGCAGTATTTT.

A single count supports this clone. In nucleotides, the CDR3 is TGTGCCAGCAGTTTATCAGGGGGCAACAACATTCAGTACTTC. This gives the protein CASSLSGGNNIQYF. The V call is TRBV27, the J call TRBJ2-4; TRBD1 matches 7 bases. The V gene's germline CDR1 is MNHEY and CDR2 SMNVEV (reference sequence). J lost 7 bases, V lost 0 bases, and 3 bases had no gene match. The CDR3 loop spans 14 amino acids.

The rearrangement links TRBV19 to TRBJ1-2; 7 nucleotides match TRBD1. The V segment lost 5 bases and the J segment 2 bases; nucleotides outside the gene matches: 5. Germline-derived CDR1 and CDR2 are LNHDA and SQIVND (reference sequence). The CDR3 totals 14 residues. This CDR3 is CASSPGGSNYGYTF. CDR3 bases: TGTGCCAGTAGTCCAGGGGGATCAAACTATGGCTACACCTTC.

The chain joins TRBV2 to TRBJ2-1; TRBD2 matches at 8 bases. J was trimmed by 2 bases and V by 10 bases; bases with no gene match: 7. Germline V gene lookup returns CDR1 SNHLY and CDR2 FYNNEI. There are 14 residues in the CDR3. Written as DNA, the CDR3 is TGTGCCACTGAAGCGGGAGTAGCCTACAATGAGCAGTTCTTC. Translation: CATEAGVAYNEQFF.

The chain recombines TRBV7-2 with TRBJ1-1, with TRBD1 as a possible D gene (6 bases). The CDR3 length is 12 residues. Germline values: CDR1 SGHTA, CDR2 FQGNSA. Trimming stripped 0 bases from V and 11 bases from J, with 10 bases between. The CDR3 DNA reads TGTGCCAGCAGCTTAGCCGGGGGGCGGGCTTTCTTT. This codes for CASSLAGGRAFF.

The chain carries TRBV7-9 and TRBJ2-3; TRBD2 matches 15 bases. V dropped 4 bases and J dropped 6; count of bases not matched to a gene: 8. The CDR3 loop spans 17 amino acids. Germline V gene lookup returns CDR1 SEHNR and CDR2 FQNEAQ (reference sequence). DNA of the CDR3: TGTGCCAGCAGCTGGAAAGGACTAGCGGGAGGGCCGGATACGCAGTATTTT. Protein: CASSWKGLAGGPDTQYF.

The chain joins TRBV4-3 to TRBJ2-7; TRBD2 matches at 10 bases. Germline lookup yields CDR1 LGHNA and CDR2 YSLEER. This CDR3 contains 17 residues. Germline trimming cut 1 base from V and 2 bases from J; bases unmatched to any gene: 8. CDR3 residues: CASSQAASGGSTYEQYF. CDR3 bases: TGCGCCAGCAGCCAAGCGGCTAGCGGGGGAAGTACCTACGAGCAGTACTTC.